This T cell receptor beta chain was found in a study of shared clonotypes between healthy human individuals. The V end lost 3 bases, the J end lost 7 bases, and 7 bases lay between the germline ends. Germline CDR1 reads SGHNT; CDR2 reads YENEEA. This CDR3 has 12 residues. Data came from immunoSEQ multiplex PCR; TCRdb stores just in-frame clones and leaves some out. The data contain a few million clones, more than 80% of them singletons. On this clone itself: The same CDR3 can be traced to other DNA sequences in this sample.

The TCR originated in a man aged 18 to 29 in good health. The V call is TRBV11-3, the J call TRBJ2-1; D may be TRBD2 (6 bases). The specimen sequenced was naive CD4+ T cells sorted from blood. The subset was: CD45RA+ positively selected. The CDR3 nucleotides read TGTGCCAGCAGCTTGGAGGGAAATGAGCAGTTCTTC. Protein: CASSLEGNEQFF.